A selection of T cell receptor beta chains follows, all from one sample in a study of preoperative IRX-2 immunotherapy in early breast cancer. Produced via immunoSEQ multiplex PCR; TCRdb's table is partial and in-frame only. Of about 1,100 clones in the sample, 67% were seen once. The specimen comprised tumor tissue, sampled before IRX-2 immunotherapy. These receptors originate from a human donor with breast cancer. The CDR3 runs from the conserved cysteine through the conserved F or W. A D gene is named only where the DNA matches it firmly. The listing skips clone size in some rows; elsewhere it reads once, few, many or a size class.

d_call | j_call | cdr3_length | clone_size | v_call | cdr3_aa | cdr3_nt
NA | TRBJ1-2 | 12 | NA | TRBV6-8 | CASFGINYGYTF | TGTGCCAGCTTCGGGATTAACTATGGCTACACCTTC
NA | TRBJ1-4 | 14 | few | TRBV6-8 | CASRPDSLLEKLFF | TGTGCCAGCAGACCCGACAGTCTCCTCGAAAAACTGTTTTTT
NA | TRBJ2-7 | 15 | NA | TRBV5-1 | CASSIGDGGSYEQYF | TGCGCCAGCAGCATTGGGGACGGGGGCTCCTACGAGCAGTACTTC
NA | TRBJ2-3 | 12 | NA | TRBV30 | CAWSSGPRVQYF | TGTGCCTGGAGTTCTGGGCCCCGGGTGCAGTATTTT
NA | TRBJ2-5 | 15 | NA | TRBV12-5 | CASTPGGLPWETQYF | TGTGCCAGCACCCCCGGGGGACTGCCATGGGAGACCCAGTACTTC
TRBD1 | TRBJ2-7 | 15 | NA | TRBV5-1 | CASSTGTELPYEQYF | TGCGCCAGCAGCACCGGGACAGAACTACCCTACGAGCAGTACTTC
NA | TRBJ2-3 | 13 | NA | TRBV6-8 | CATRVTDTDTQYF | TGTGCCACCCGGGTCACCGACACAGATACGCAGTATTTT
TRBD2 | TRBJ2-2 | 13 | NA | TRBV6-8 | CASSYLAAGELFF | TGTGCCAGCAGTTATCTAGCGGCCGGGGAGCTGTTTTTT
NA | TRBJ2-2 | 13 | large | TRBV6-8 | CASSSFTGRELFF | TGTGCCAGCAGTTCTTTTACGGGCAGGGAGCTGTTTTTT
NA | TRBJ1-3 | 14 | NA | TRBV9 | CASSLQGSGNTIYF | TGTGCCAGCAGTCTGCAGGGCTCTGGAAACACCATATATTTT
TRBD2 | TRBJ2-3 | 14 | NA | TRBV5-1 | CASSSDPGLAGGNF | TGCGCCAGCAGCTCCGACCCCGGGCTAGCGGGAGGGAATTTT
NA | TRBJ2-5 | 15 | once | TRBV30 | CAWRNRGGSQETQYF | TGTGCCTGGAGAAACAGGGGAGGTTCTCAAGAGACCCAGTACTTC
NA | TRBJ1-1 | 15 | NA | TRBV10-2 | CASSEGTGWNTEAFF | TGCGCCAGCAGTGAGGGAACAGGGTGGAACACTGAAGCTTTCTTT
NA | TRBJ2-3 | 11 | NA | TRBV6-4 | CASSTMVRQYF | TGTGCCAGCAGTACAATGGTTCGGCAGTATTTT
TRBD1 | TRBJ1-2 | 14 | few | TRBV6-8 | CASSRDRDNYGYTF | TGTGCCAGCAGCCGAGACAGGGATAATTATGGCTACACCTTC
TRBD2 | TRBJ2-5 | 15 | NA | TRBV19 | CASSIAAGGPKTQYF | TGTGCCAGTAGTATAGCGGCGGGAGGGCCTAAGACCCAGTACTTC
TRBD2 | TRBJ2-5 | 15 | NA | TRBV11-3 | CASSRSGGAQETQYF | TGTGCCAGCAGCCGTAGCGGGGGGGCACAAGAGACCCAGTACTTC
TRBD1 | TRBJ1-2 | 16 | NA | TRBV18 | CASSTSGTELNYGYTF | TGTGCCAGCTCAACTTCCGGGACAGAATTAAACTATGGCTACACCTTC